This entry is about one T cell receptor (beta chain). The data stem from a study of tumor-infiltrating lymphocytes in primary liver carcinoma. Study context: Samples returned roughly 3.65 to 8 million productive TCRbeta reads, a yield that was similar across tissue types.

Starting material of 450 to 550 ng total RNA yielded TCR beta cDNA via a constant-region primer. Libraries for TCR beta were built through three nested multiplex PCR rounds, which together made up a slightly modified ARM-PCR procedure. For approximately 10 cycles apiece, the opening two PCR rounds ran with TRBV1-TRBV30 forward primers and a C-beta reverse primer. Using its own MiXCR run on the multiplex PCR reads, TCRdb lists one record per CDR3 protein. The repertoire includes 100,000 to 150,000 distinct CDR3 sequences, about 59% of them detected once, and over 7% sits in the top ten. Bulk tissue was left unsorted, and RNA and DNA were co-extracted from 20-30 mg of it. At sampling, these chronic HBV carriers had received no treatment. Germline CDR1 reads SEHNR; CDR2 reads FQNEAQ (reference sequence). J was trimmed by 5 bases and V by 7 bases; bases with no gene match: 7. This CDR3 comprises 13 residues.

Input material: liver tumor tissue from sampling region 1. Sample subset: tumor region T1, superior pole. The receptor was derived from a woman aged 55-69 years with primary liver carcinoma and hepatitis B virus infection. The gene calls are TRBV7-9 and TRBJ2-5; 7 bases are a match to TRBD2. The DNA for the CDR3 is TGTGCCAGCACCAAAGCGGGAAGGGAGACCCAGTACTTC. Amino acids: CASTKAGRETQYF.